Shown below are 20 T cell receptor beta chains from a single sample sequenced in a study of control samples from healthy donors and cancer patients. Clones were sequenced by immunoSEQ multiplex PCR, and TCRdb holds only the in-frame ones, with some missing. The table records around 180,000 clones, around 88% of them present only once. Sequencing input: blood. The receptor set was obtained from a woman in her 30s in good health.

The chain couples TRBV7-9 to TRBJ1-3; D is undetermined. The V gene lost 11 bases and the J gene lost 4 bases, with 18 bases spanning the gap. Germline loops: CDR1 SEHNR, CDR2 FQNEAQ (reference sequence). The CDR3 has 14 residues. CDR3 in amino acids: CAGTDSLVGNTIYF. CDR3 DNA sequence: TGTGCCGGTACGGACTCACTTGTGGGAAACACCATATATTTT.

The chain uses TRBV12-3 or TRBV12-4 and TRBJ2-5; perhaps TRBD2 as D (5 bases). The CDR3 consists of 13 residues. V lost 2 bases and J lost 5, with 9 bases in between. Written as DNA, the CDR3 is TGTGCCAGCAGTTTATACGGGGTGGAGACCCAGTACTTC. The encoded protein is CASSLYGVETQYF.

V gene TRBV11-2 combines with J gene TRBJ2-3; 8 bases are shared with TRBD2. Germline V gene data show CDR1 as SGHAT and CDR2 as FQNNGV. The CDR3 contains 15 residues. After removal of 4 bases from V and 6 bases from J, the junction contained 9 bases not matched to a gene. CDR3 residues: CASSSSRLALDTQYF. For the CDR3, the DNA is TGTGCCAGCAGCTCCTCAAGACTAGCGCTGGATACGCAGTATTTT.

The chain joins TRBV7-2 to TRBJ2-1, with 7 bases identical to TRBD2. Trimming cost V 5 bases and J 2 bases; bases outside gene matches: 3. From germline, CDR1 is SGHTA and CDR2 FQGNSA. There are 14 residues in the CDR3. This CDR3 reads CASSISGAYNEQFF. The CDR3 region has the DNA TGTGCCAGCAGCATCAGCGGGGCCTACAATGAGCAGTTCTTC.

The rearrangement links TRBV19 to TRBJ1-2, with unresolved D. Trimming took off 3 bases at V and 7 bases at J, with 12 bases between the two ends. Germline CDR1 is LNHDA and CDR2 is SQIVND (reference sequence). CDR3 length: 13 residues. The CDR3 bases are TGTGCCAGTAGTATTGGGCATTTGAGTGGCTACACCTTC. Translating gives CASSIGHLSGYTF.

The chain employs TRBV5-1 and TRBJ2-7, with D maybe TRBD1 (6 bases). CDR1 and CDR2 (germline): SGHRS, YFSETQ. With 2 bases removed from V and 6 bases from J, the gap between germline ends came to 12 bases. The length of the CDR3 is 13 residues. CDR3 amino acids: CASSFTGYSEQYV. CDR3 nucleotides: TGCGCCAGCAGCTTTACAGGGTACTCCGAGCAGTACGTC.

The V and J genes are TRBV27 and TRBJ1-4, with D perhaps TRBD1 (6 bases). Trimming removed 6 bases at V and 8 bases at J, with 16 bases between. Germline V gives CDR1 MNHEY, CDR2 SMNVEV (reference sequence). The CDR3 length is 14 residues. CDR3 in amino acids: CASRSRGQWEKLFF. CDR3 DNA: TGTGCCAGCAGGTCCAGGGGCCAGTGGGAAAAACTGTTTTTT.

V and J are TRBV27 and TRBJ1-5; no reliable D call. CDR3 length: 14 amino acids. Germline V gene sequence: CDR1 MNHEY, CDR2 SMNVEV (reference sequence). V was cut by 2 bases and J by 4 bases, with 9 bases left in between. The DNA of the CDR3 is TGTGCCAGCAGTTTAGTCGGATCTAATCAGCCCCAGCATTTT. Amino acid sequence: CASSLVGSNQPQHF.

This chain uses TRBV20-1 with TRBJ1-6; TRBD1 might be the D (6 bases). Germline V gene lookup returns CDR1 DFQATT and CDR2 SNEGSKA (reference sequence). The CDR3 has 10 residues. The V end was cut by 5 bases, the J end by 13 bases, with 9 bases between. The CDR3 region is CSAPGDPLHF. The CDR3 DNA reads TGCAGTGCTCCAGGGGATCCCCTCCACTTT.

This clone was found a few times. The V gene is TRBV7-9, the J gene TRBJ1-4; TRBD1 is a possible D gene (5 bases). With 5 bases removed from V and 10 bases from J, the gap between germline ends came to 14 bases. The CDR3 is 13 residues long. Germline CDR1 SEHNR, CDR2 FQNEAQ (reference sequence). The CDR3, as DNA: TGTGCCAGCAGCCGGAACCAGGGTTCAAAACTGTTTTTT. It specifies CASSRNQGSKLFF.

The CDR3 is CASSQTQGADGELFF. CDR3 nucleotide sequence: TGCGCCAGCAGCCAGACACAGGGGGCCGACGGGGAGCTGTTTTTT. This sequence joins TRBV4-1 and TRBJ2-2; 9 nucleotides align to TRBD1. CDR3 length: 15 amino acids. CDR1 MGHRA and CDR2 YSYEKL come from the germline V gene. V lost 3 bases and J lost 7; bases outside the gene matches: 6.

The chain carries TRBV15 and TRBJ2-5, with D perhaps matching TRBD2 (6 bases). Germline V lookup: CDR1 LNHNV, CDR2 YYDKDF (reference sequence). This CDR3 region has 16 residues. V was clipped by 4 bases and J by 3 bases, with 18 bases between them. The CDR3 region is CATSTRAGRLKETQYF. CDR3 coding DNA: TGTGCCACCAGCACCCGGGCGGGGAGACTCAAAGAGACCCAGTACTTC.

The gene calls are TRBV7-2 and TRBJ2-5, with D unclear. The V and J ends lost 0 bases and 4 bases respectively, with 6 bases between them. The CDR3 is 13 residues long. From germline, CDR1 is SGHTA and CDR2 FQGNSA. CDR3 amino acids: CASSLAIRETQYF. Written as DNA, the CDR3 is TGTGCCAGCAGCTTAGCCATAAGAGAGACCCAGTACTTC.

The V gene is TRBV7-9, the J gene TRBJ1-6, with D possibly TRBD1 on 5 matching bases. CDR3 length: 13 amino acids. The germline gives CDR1 SEHNR, CDR2 FQNEAQ (reference sequence). V lost 5 bases to trimming and J lost 8 bases, with 10 bases between them. CDR3 nucleotides: TGTGCCAGCAGCCGGGTGGGGGATTCACCCCTCCACTTT. It encodes CASSRVGDSPLHF.

This sequence joins TRBV24-1 and TRBJ2-5; D is ambiguous. Trimming removed 4 bases from V and 4 bases from J, with 12 bases in between. Germline assignment: CDR1 KGHDR and CDR2 SFDVKD. The CDR3 runs 14 residues. CDR3 sequence (DNA): TGTGCCACCAGTGAAACTACCTACTCAGAGACCCAGTACTTC. It encodes CATSETTYSETQYF.

The chain couples TRBV14 to TRBJ1-1, with 8 bases lining up with TRBD1. The CDR3 is made up of 12 amino acids. Trimming cost V 4 bases and J 8 bases; bases outside gene matches: 3. Germline lookup yields CDR1 SGHDN and CDR2 FVKESK. The CDR3 coding sequence is TGTGCCAGCAGCCCGGGACAGGTCGAAGCTTTCTTT. Protein: CASSPGQVEAFF.

The chain carries TRBV2 and TRBJ2-3; 7 bases match TRBD2. In germline, CDR1 is SNHLY, CDR2 FYNNEI. This CDR3 has 15 residues. The V segment lost 7 bases and the J segment 3 bases; nucleotides outside the gene matches: 10. CDR3 residues: CASKVAAGRTDTQYF. In DNA, the CDR3 is TGTGCCAGCAAGGTAGCAGCGGGAAGGACAGATACGCAGTATTTT. Combining the CDR3 with reference TRBV2 and TRBJ2-3 gives the whole variable domain EPEVTQTPSHQVTQMGQEVILRCVPISNHLYFYWYRQILGQKVEFLVSFYNNEISEKSEIFDDQFSVERPDGSNFTLKIRSTKLEDSAMYFCASKVAAGRTDTQYFGPGTRLTVL.

This chain links TRBV12-3 or TRBV12-4 with TRBJ2-7; the D is unclear. The V end was cut by 7 bases, the J end by 2 bases, with 9 bases between. The CDR3 runs to 12 residues. The chain's CDR3 is CASMGGTYEQYF. In DNA form, the CDR3 reads TGTGCCAGCATGGGCGGCACCTACGAGCAGTACTTC.

The chain recombines TRBV27 with TRBJ1-4, with D unresolved. Trimming pared 6 bases from V and 4 bases from J, leaving 18 bases between. This CDR3 is built from 16 residues. In germline, CDR1 is MNHEY, CDR2 SMNVEV (reference sequence). In DNA form, the CDR3 reads TGTGCCAGCAGCCTCGTCCCAGGTTCCGTTAATGAAAAACTGTTTTTT. Translated, it gives CASSLVPGSVNEKLFF. Based on the CDR3 plus reference TRBV27 and TRBJ1-4, the full variable domain is EAQVTQNPRYLITVTGKKLTVTCSQNMNHEYMSWYRQDPGLGLRQIYYSMNVEVTDKGDVPEGYKVSRKEKRNFPLILESPSPNQTSLYFCASSLVPGSVNEKLFFGSGTQLSVL.

This sequence joins TRBV20-1 and TRBJ2-7, with D possibly TRBD1 on 5 matching bases. Trimming cost V 3 bases and J 1 base, with 25 bases left between them. CDR1 and CDR2 from the germline V gene are DFQATT and SNEGSKA (reference sequence). There are 18 residues in the CDR3. CDR3 in DNA: TGCAGTGCTAGTTCGCCTCTCGGTGGGTTAAGGGGTTCCTACGAGCAGTACTTC. Translated: CSASSPLGGLRGSYEQYF.